What follows are 17 T cell receptor beta chains derived from one specimen sequenced in a study of cytomegalovirus exposure and HLA in healthy donors (TCRdb year 2017). Library preparation used the immunoSEQ multiplex PCR assay. For the multiplex PCR, a mixture combining 60 forward primers for TCR Vbeta segments and 13 reverse primers for TCR Jbeta segments was used. The immuneACCESS repertoire file appears here via TCRdb, limited to in-frame rearrangements. These files lack a portion of the clones; in checked studies, under half of the deficit traces to unresolved V genes, and the cause of the others is not known. The table for this sample lists 100,000 to 150,000 clones; around 77% of them were counted only once. The ten largest make up 9.5% to 15% of the sample. The specimen sequenced was PBMCs. The receptor set was obtained from a woman in her 40s in good health and CMV-seropositive.

This chain joins TRBV19 and TRBJ2-5; maybe TRBD1 (6 bases). V lost 4 bases and J lost 2, with 14 bases in between. Germline CDR1 and CDR2: LNHDA and SQIVND (reference sequence). The CDR3 contains 15 residues. The CDR3 spells CASSNVQGLQETQYF. The CDR3 DNA reads TGTGCCAGTAGTAACGTTCAGGGGCTACAAGAGACCCAGTACTTC.

This chain uses TRBV30 with TRBJ1-5; 10 bases fit TRBD1. The CDR3 spans 13 residues. Looked up from germline, CDR1 is GTSNPN and CDR2 is SVGIG (reference sequence). Trimming at V came to 5 bases and at J to 2 bases, leaving 0 bases not matched to a gene. The CDR3 sequence is CAWGTGGNQPQHF. For the CDR3, the DNA is TGTGCCTGGGGGACAGGGGGCAATCAGCCCCAGCATTTT.

This sequence joins TRBV5-1 and TRBJ2-7; D possibly corresponds to TRBD2 (5 bases). Trimming removed 1 base from V and 6 bases from J, with 14 bases in between. CDR1 is SGHRS and CDR2 is YFSETQ in the germline V gene. The CDR3 spans 14 residues. Here the CDR3 DNA reads TGCGCCAGCAGCTTGAGCTGGCTAGCAGGCGAGCAGTACTTC. It yields the protein CASSLSWLAGEQYF.

The gene calls are TRBV2 and TRBJ2-5, with a tentative D call TRBD2 (6 bases). V gave up 6 bases and J gave up 5 bases, with 10 bases separating them. CDR1 SNHLY and CDR2 FYNNEI come from the germline V gene. The CDR3 totals 12 residues. Here the CDR3 reads CASRRESETQYF. The CDR3 DNA reads TGTGCCAGCAGACGGGAGTCGGAGACCCAGTACTTC.

This clone was seen more than once but under ten times. V is TRBV4-1 and J is TRBJ2-3; D call uncertain. There are 14 residues in the CDR3. CDR1 and CDR2 from the germline V gene are MGHRA and YSYEKL. Trimming removed 2 bases from V and 2 bases from J, with 8 bases in between. The CDR3 region is CASSQSLSTDTQYF. DNA for the CDR3: TGCGCCAGCAGCCAAAGCCTATCCACAGATACGCAGTATTTT.

The V call is TRBV6-1, the J call TRBJ1-3; D call uncertain. Germline V gives CDR1 MNHNS, CDR2 SASEGT. This CDR3 has 15 residues. Trimming stripped 4 bases from V and 0 bases from J, with 10 bases between. CDR3 amino acids: CASSAPRSSGNTIYF. CDR3 nucleotide sequence: TGTGCCAGCAGTGCTCCCAGGTCCTCTGGAAACACCATATATTTT.

J is TRBJ1-2 and V is TRBV19; 9 bases align to TRBD1. V trimming: 5 bases; J trimming: 3 bases; junction bases outside the gene matches: 16. Germline V gene lookup returns CDR1 LNHDA and CDR2 SQIVND (reference sequence). The CDR3 has 18 residues. The CDR3 reads CASSGTGTGPYVDYGYTF. The CDR3 DNA is TGTGCCAGTAGTGGAACCGGGACAGGGCCTTATGTCGACTATGGCTACACCTTC.

The V and J genes are TRBV6-1 and TRBJ2-3, with D hard to call. The CDR3 consists of 14 residues. V lost 6 bases to trimming and J lost 2 bases, with 12 bases between them. Germline values: CDR1 MNHNS, CDR2 SASEGT. For the CDR3, the DNA is TGTGCCAGCAGCCCTATCGTCATCACAGATACGCAGTATTTT. The encoded protein is CASSPIVITDTQYF.

This chain connects TRBV28 to TRBJ2-7, with 9 bases that match TRBD1. The CDR3 extends over 14 amino acids. Trimming took 7 bases from V and 2 from J; bases not matched to a gene: 6. Germline V gene data show CDR1 as MDHEN and CDR2 as SYDVKM. The chain's CDR3 is CASTVGTGPYEQYF. The CDR3 DNA is TGTGCCAGCACGGTGGGGACAGGGCCCTACGAGCAGTACTTC.

The V and J genes are TRBV5-1 and TRBJ2-7, with TRBD1 identical over 8 bases. Unmatched junction bases numbered 4, after V lost 4 bases and J lost 1 base. CDR3 length: 14 amino acids. Germline CDR1 and CDR2: SGHRS and YFSETQ. The CDR3 here is CASSARDRSYEQYF. The CDR3 DNA is TGCGCCAGCAGCGCCCGGGACAGGTCCTACGAGCAGTACTTC.

As concerns this clone: Other DNA sequences in the sample encode the same CDR3. V is TRBV2 and J is TRBJ2-7; D may be TRBD2 (6 bases). The CDR3 totals 15 residues. Germline lookup yields CDR1 SNHLY and CDR2 FYNNEI. V lost 1 base to trimming and J lost 1 base, with 11 bases between them. The CDR3 DNA reads as TGTGCCAGCAGTGAAGGCGGGACGGGGTCCTACGAGCAGTACTTC. Its protein product is CASSEGGTGSYEQYF.

The sample holds a few counts of this clone. The rearrangement links TRBV18 to TRBJ2-1, with 12 nucleotides matching TRBD2. This CDR3 spans 18 amino acids. Looked up from germline, CDR1 is KGHSH and CDR2 is LQKENI. With 1 base clipped from V and 10 bases from J, the junction kept 14 bases outside the gene matches. The CDR3 DNA reads TGTGCCAGCTCACCACACCTAGCGGGAGGGCCCGGGTTTCACGAGCAGTTCTTC. This encodes CASSPHLAGGPGFHEQFF.

V gene TRBV5-1 combines with J gene TRBJ1-1; D is uncertain. This CDR3 has 12 residues. Between the trimmed V and J ends, which lost 1 base and 5 bases, there was a span of 6 bases. Germline V gene data show CDR1 as SGHRS and CDR2 as YFSETQ. The CDR3 loop is CASSLIGTEAFF. The CDR3 coding sequence is TGCGCCAGCAGCTTGATCGGTACTGAAGCTTTCTTT.

The chain is built from TRBV9 and TRBJ2-2, with 8 bases matching TRBD2. Trimming removed 0 bases from V and 5 bases from J; junction bases left unmatched: 3. CDR1 is SGDLS and CDR2 is YYNGEE in the germline V gene. The CDR3 sequence is 15 residues long. Here the CDR3 DNA reads TGTGCCAGCAGCGTAGTTAGCGGGAAGACCGGGGAGCTGTTTTTT. Protein sequence: CASSVVSGKTGELFF.

The chain carries TRBV6-1 and TRBJ2-7; maybe TRBD1 (6 bases). V was shortened by 0 bases and J by 0 bases, with 9 bases between the two germline ends. The CDR3 is made up of 15 amino acids. CDR1 is MNHNS and CDR2 is SASEGT in the germline V gene. CDR3 coding DNA: TGTGCCAGCAGTGAAGCGTGGGACACCTCCTACGAGCAGTACTTC. Translating gives CASSEAWDTSYEQYF.

The genes are TRBV14 and TRBJ1-1, with unresolved D. Germline V CDR1 and CDR2: SGHDN, FVKESK. V was trimmed by 0 bases and J by 0 bases, leaving 2 bases between them. This CDR3 spans 13 amino acids. In DNA form, the CDR3 reads TGTGCCAGCAGCCAAGACTTGAACACTGAAGCTTTCTTT. It is translated as CASSQDLNTEAFF.

V gene TRBV6-6 combines with J gene TRBJ1-5, with a tentative D call TRBD1 (5 bases). With 6 bases removed from V and 5 bases from J, the gap between germline ends came to 17 bases. The germline CDR1 and CDR2 sequences are MNHNY and SVGAGI (reference sequence). The CDR3 totals 15 residues. In nucleotides, the CDR3 is TGTGCCAGCAGCCCCGGAGGAGGGGTAGATCAGCCCCAGCATTTT. Its protein is CASSPGGGVDQPQHF.